The clone carrying this T cell receptor beta chain was found once. The entry originates in a study of blood T cell repertoires in COVID-19. Across the whole study: Samples taken during acute and convalescent COVID-19 were collected in the United States, Italy and Spain. In each case, the material was cDNA or gDNA derived from T cells, B-cell-depleted T cells, or PBMCs.

This CDR3 has 15 amino acids. The V gene's germline CDR1 is MNHEY and CDR2 SMNVEV (reference sequence). Losses at the gene ends were 2 bases for V and 3 bases for J; bases not matched to a gene: 4. In the authors' workflow: Estimates of nucleated cell counts were drawn from the amplification of reference gene primers. Some clones are missing from TCRdb's copy, which holds only in-frame ones; the method was immunoSEQ multiplex PCR. That table gives V, J and clone size, and the DNA gave D and trimming. The repertoire consists of fewer than 200,000 clones, with 80% to 85% occurring once and the leading ten covering under 13%.

The sequenced sample consisted of peripheral blood. This chain connects TRBV27 to TRBJ2-4; 7 bases align to TRBD1. This clonotype originated in a man between 65 and 80 years old with active or convalescent COVID-19. CDR3 in amino acids: CASSLDRVGKNIQYF. CDR3 nucleotides: TGTGCCAGCAGTTTAGACAGGGTGGGCAAAAACATTCAGTACTTC.